The T cell receptor beta chain described here comes from a study of T-cell memory formation after mild COVID-19. General study findings and limits: CD4+ contracting clones were found mainly in CM and EM, and CD8+ ones in EMRA. Nothing showed for sure that second-wave clones peaking on day 37 were SARS-CoV-2 specific.

The CDR3 extends over 15 amino acids. Losses at the gene ends were 7 bases for V and 4 bases for J; bases not matched to a gene: 10. Per germline, CDR1 LNHDA and CDR2 SQIVND (reference sequence). TCRdb ran MiXCR on the 5' RACE reads and lists one entry per CDR3 protein. The sample holds nearly 250,000 distinct CDR3 sequences; 15% are singletons and the top ten take over 2%. Details on this clonotype: Its specificity is unknown.

Sequenced material: PBMCs or a T cell subset sorted from them (not recorded which). V is TRBV19 and J is TRBJ2-1; 7 bases match TRBD2. The clonotype originates from an adult woman who had mild COVID-19 (a few samples of this study predate the infection). Cell type and time point are not known. The DNA of the CDR3 is TGTGCCAGTACCGCTGGGCTAGCGGAATACAATGAGCAGTTCTTC. Protein: CASTAGLAEYNEQFF.